This TCR beta chain was observed in a study of cytomegalovirus exposure and HLA in healthy donors. Points from the study as a whole: TCR association rates varied by HLA locus in a later analysis, with DRB1 highest and HLA-C lowest. When the data were analyzed later, several of the most significant clusters appeared to be linked to common viral pathogens.

Germline V gene data show CDR1 as SGHNT and CDR2 as YYREEE (reference sequence). Germline trimming cut 7 bases from V and 0 bases from J; bases unmatched to any gene: 7. The CDR3 covers 16 residues. Primers for the PCR totalled 60 Vbeta and 13 Jbeta. Method: immunoSEQ multiplex PCR; TCRdb's copy keeps in-frame clones and lacks some. The table has 80,000 to 100,000 clones, 79% seen once; the top ten hold approximately 3.4%. Of note for this clone: Its cognate antigen is unknown.

The clonotype comes from a male donor in good health and CMV-seropositive. The chain joins TRBV5-4 to TRBJ2-6, with 7 bases identical to TRBD2. Sequenced sample: PBMCs. CDR3 DNA sequence: TGTGCCAGCCGGAGGGGAGGGGACTCTGGGGCCAACGTCCTGACTTTC. It specifies CASRRGGDSGANVLTF.